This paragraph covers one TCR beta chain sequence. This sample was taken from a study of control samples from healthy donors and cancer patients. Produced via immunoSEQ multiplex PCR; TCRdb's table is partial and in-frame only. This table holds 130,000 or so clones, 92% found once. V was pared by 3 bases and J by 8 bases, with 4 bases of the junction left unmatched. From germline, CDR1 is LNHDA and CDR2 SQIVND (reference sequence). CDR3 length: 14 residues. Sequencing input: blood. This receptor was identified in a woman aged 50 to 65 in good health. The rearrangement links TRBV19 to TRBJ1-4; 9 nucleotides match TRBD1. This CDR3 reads CASSMGQGGEKLFF. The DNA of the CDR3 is TGTGCCAGTAGTATGGGACAGGGAGGGGAAAAACTGTTTTTT.